The sample holds many counts of the clone carrying this TCR beta chain. Its antigen is unidentified. Researchers made TCR beta libraries by using iRepertoire HTBI primers and running Arm-PCR on CDR3 regions. Per the study methods: Segment identification across samples yielded 62 TRBV and around 13 TRBJ segments. Using its own MiXCR run on the multiplex PCR reads, TCRdb lists one record per CDR3 protein. The V and J calls were not made by the authors but by TCRdb's processing. Here the sample spans hundreds of thousands of distinct CDR3 sequences, about a fifth being singletons. These data come from a study of regulatory T cells in long-lasting Graves disease. Overall study results and limits: New patients shared fewer public clonotypes (roughly 1,000) than persistent patients did (over 2,500). TCR diversity was lower in persistent than newly diagnosed Graves' disease.

The time point was: persistent/refractory GD, antithyroid drugs over 5 years with positive TRAb. There was RNA extracted from PBMCs, and the TCR library was made from it. Losses at the gene ends were 4 bases for V and 5 bases for J; bases not matched to a gene: 6. CDR3 length: 14 residues. The germline CDR1 and CDR2 sequences are SGHRS and YFSETQ. This rearrangement joins TRBV5-1 to TRBJ2-7; 10 bases are shared with TRBD2. This TCR came from a female donor with Graves disease. Sample: peripheral blood mononuclear cells (PBMCs), taken when the disease was refractory, from a patient treated with antithyroid drugs. CDR3 sequence: CASSPRTSGNEQYF. DNA for the CDR3: TGCGCCAGCAGCCCCAGGACTAGCGGAAACGAGCAGTACTTC.